A single sample is the source of the 3 T cell receptor beta chains below, sequenced in a study of shared clonotypes between healthy human individuals. TCRdb keeps only in-frame clones here, not all; method: immunoSEQ multiplex PCR. Here the sample spans more than 550,000 clones, 55% to 80% being singletons. Sequenced sample: memory CD4+ T cells sorted from blood. Subset in this sample: CD45RA-negative fraction. These receptors originate from a woman in her 30s in good health.

This chain connects TRBV7-2 to TRBJ1-1; D gene ambiguous. There are 13 residues in the CDR3. The germline V gene encodes CDR1 SGHTA and CDR2 FQGNSA. V was shortened by 5 bases and J by 3 bases, with 10 bases between the two germline ends. The CDR3 nucleotides read TGTGCCAGCAGCACGCAGAAAGACACTGAAGCTTTCTTT. This encodes CASSTQKDTEAFF.

This chain links TRBV6-5 with TRBJ1-4; D unclear. CDR3 length equals 16 residues. The V end lost 0 bases, the J end lost 0 bases, and 8 bases lay between the germline ends. Germline loops: CDR1 MNHEY, CDR2 SVGAGI. The CDR3 bases are TGTGCCAGCAGTTACTCGTTTGCGGCAACTAATGAAAAACTGTTTTTT. Translated, it gives CASSYSFAATNEKLFF.

In the case of this clone: This specimen includes other DNA sequences encoding the same CDR3. This chain connects TRBV6-1 to TRBJ1-2, with a tentative D call TRBD1 (6 bases). V was trimmed by 5 bases and J by 0 bases, leaving 10 bases between them. The CDR3 loop spans 14 amino acids. Germline CDR1 and CDR2: MNHNS and SASEGT. The CDR3 nucleotides are TGTGCCAGCAGTCTCGACAGGACTAACTATGGCTACACCTTC. Translating it yields CASSLDRTNYGYTF.